Each of the 9 T cell receptor beta chains below was sequenced from the same sample in a study of cytomegalovirus exposure and HLA in healthy donors. The PCR used 60 Vbeta and 13 Jbeta primers. Sequenced by immunoSEQ multiplex PCR; TCRdb stores in-frame clones only, minus some. The sample includes 200,000 to 250,000 clones, around 76% of them seen just once. The sequenced sample was PBMCs. The source is a young man in good health and CMV-seronegative.

This rearrangement joins TRBV27 to TRBJ1-2; weak D call: TRBD1 (6 bases). Trimming cost V 10 bases and J 7 bases, with 16 bases left between them. Germline lookup yields CDR1 MNHEY and CDR2 SMNVEV (reference sequence). The CDR3 is made up of 12 amino acids. Written as DNA, the CDR3 is TGTGCCACCCGTAGGGGGAGTTCTGGCTACACCTTC. Translated, it gives CATRRGSSGYTF.

This clone has only one observation. The chain carries TRBV25-1 and TRBJ2-7, with TRBD2 matching over 12 bases. V lost 5 bases, J lost 1 base, and 12 bases stayed unmatched. In germline, CDR1 is MGHDK, CDR2 SYGVNS. This CDR3 is built from 18 residues. The CDR3 DNA sequence: TGTGCCAGCAGTCCTTTAGAATCTAGCGGGAGGGCGTCCTACGAGCAGTACTTC. It translates to CASSPLESSGRASYEQYF.

This chain connects TRBV6-5 to TRBJ1-2, with TRBD1 matching over 7 bases. J lost 2 bases, V lost 10 bases, and 10 bases had no gene match. The CDR3 covers 14 residues. CDR1 and CDR2 from the germline V gene are MNHEY and SVGAGI. CDR3 sequence (DNA): TGTGCCACCAAACCGGACAGGAACAACTATGGCTACACCTTC. Protein sequence: CATKPDRNNYGYTF.

The chain uses TRBV15 and TRBJ2-1; D might be TRBD2 (6 bases). The CDR3 spans 16 residues. V gave up 0 bases and J gave up 10 bases, with 19 bases separating them. Looked up from germline, CDR1 is LNHNV and CDR2 is YYDKDF (reference sequence). CDR3 residues: CATSRENSGEFEEQFF. The DNA for the CDR3 is TGTGCCACCAGCAGAGAAAATAGCGGCGAATTCGAGGAGCAGTTCTTC.

On this clone: Other DNA variants within this sample encode the same CDR3. The chain employs TRBV7-9 and TRBJ1-4, with 11 bases lining up with TRBD1. With 4 bases clipped from V and 7 bases from J, the junction kept 2 bases outside the gene matches. The CDR3 runs to 14 residues. Germline CDR1 SEHNR, CDR2 FQNEAQ (reference sequence). The DNA for the CDR3 is TGTGCCAGCAGCTCGGGACAGGGGGGTGAAAAACTGTTTTTT. Residues: CASSSGQGGEKLFF. Full variable domain (rest looked up from reference TRBV7-9 and TRBJ1-4): DTGVSQNPRHKITKRGQNVTFRCDPISEHNRLYWYRQTLGQGPEFLTYFQNEAQLEKSRLLSDRFSAERPKGSFSTLEIQRTEQGDSAMYLCASSSGQGGEKLFFGSGTQLSVL.

This clone was seen a handful of times. The chain employs TRBV19 and TRBJ2-7; 7 bases are a match to TRBD1. Unmatched junction bases numbered 15, after V lost 3 bases and J lost 1 base. The germline V gene has CDR1 LNHDA and CDR2 SQIVND (reference sequence). The CDR3 sequence is 18 residues long. CDR3 amino acids: CASSIRGNTQGQSYEQYF. CDR3 coding DNA: TGTGCCAGTAGTATTAGAGGGAATACACAGGGGCAATCCTACGAGCAGTACTTC.

This clone has a handful of counts. The rearrangement joins TRBV16 to TRBJ1-5; possible D gene TRBD1, 5 bases. V lost 3 bases and J lost 6, with 9 bases in between. Germline V lookup: CDR1 KGHSY, CDR2 FQNENV. The CDR3 is made up of 13 amino acids. The CDR3 reads CASSQGLGQPQHF. DNA of the CDR3: TGTGCCAGCAGCCAGGGGCTTGGTCAGCCCCAGCATTTT.

This clone has a handful of counts. At one of its ends the junction is not consistent with the germline gene, which may arise from a read error. The genes are TRBV7-7 and TRBJ1-3; TRBD1 agrees at 9 bases. Germline CDR1 and CDR2: SSHAT and FNYEAQ (reference sequence). This CDR3 is built from 16 residues. The CDR3 protein is CASSINRGLRGNTIYF. In DNA, the CDR3 is TGTGCTAGCAGCATTAACAGGGGGCTGCGAGGAAACACCATATATTTT.

The rearrangement joins TRBV12-1 to TRBJ1-5; the table gives TRBD1 as D, unverified against the DNA. TRBV12-1 is listed as a pseudogene. There are 17 residues in the CDR3. The CDR3 coding sequence is TGTGCCAGCAGCCCGCCGCAGGGGGGATATAGCAATCAGCCCCAGCATTTT. As protein: CASSPPQGGYSNQPQHF.